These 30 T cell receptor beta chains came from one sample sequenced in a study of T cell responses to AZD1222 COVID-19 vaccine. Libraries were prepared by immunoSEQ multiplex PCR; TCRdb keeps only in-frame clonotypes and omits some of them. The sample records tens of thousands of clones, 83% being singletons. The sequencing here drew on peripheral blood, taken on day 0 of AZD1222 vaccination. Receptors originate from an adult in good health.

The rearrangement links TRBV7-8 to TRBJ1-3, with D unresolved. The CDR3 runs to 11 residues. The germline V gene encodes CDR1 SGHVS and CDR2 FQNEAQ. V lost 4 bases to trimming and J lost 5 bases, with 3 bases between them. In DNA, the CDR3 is TGTGCCAGCAGCTCCAGAAACACCATATATTTT. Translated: CASSSRNTIYF.

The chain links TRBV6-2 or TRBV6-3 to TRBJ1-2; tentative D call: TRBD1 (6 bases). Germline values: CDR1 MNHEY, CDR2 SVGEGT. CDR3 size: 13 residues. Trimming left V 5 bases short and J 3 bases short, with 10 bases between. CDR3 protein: CASSSTGYYGYTF. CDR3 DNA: TGTGCCAGCAGTAGTACAGGGTACTATGGCTACACCTTC.

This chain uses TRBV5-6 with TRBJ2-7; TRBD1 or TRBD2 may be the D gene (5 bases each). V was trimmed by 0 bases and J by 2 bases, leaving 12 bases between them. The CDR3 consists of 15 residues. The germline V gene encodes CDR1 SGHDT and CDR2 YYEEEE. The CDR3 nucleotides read TGTGCCAGCAGCTTGGCCCCCGGGACGGCCTACGAGCAGTACTTC. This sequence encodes CASSLAPGTAYEQYF. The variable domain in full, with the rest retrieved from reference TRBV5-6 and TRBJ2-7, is DAGVTQSPTHLIKTRGQQVTLRCSPKSGHDTVSWYQQALGQGPQFIFQYYEEEERQRGNFPDRFSGHQFPNYSSELNVNALLLGDSALYLCASSLAPGTAYEQYFGPGTRLTVT.

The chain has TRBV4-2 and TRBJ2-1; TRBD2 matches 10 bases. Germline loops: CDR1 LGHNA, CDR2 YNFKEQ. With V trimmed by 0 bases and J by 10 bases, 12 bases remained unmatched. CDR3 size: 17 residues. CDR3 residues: CASSQEPSGSRVVEQFF. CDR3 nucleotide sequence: TGTGCCAGCAGCCAAGAACCTAGCGGGAGTCGGGTGGTGGAGCAGTTCTTC.

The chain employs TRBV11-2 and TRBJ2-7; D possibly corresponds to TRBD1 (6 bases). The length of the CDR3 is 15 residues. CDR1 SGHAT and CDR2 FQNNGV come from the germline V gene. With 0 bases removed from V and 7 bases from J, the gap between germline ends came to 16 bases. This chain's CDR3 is CASSLEGLGAREQYF. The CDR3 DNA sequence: TGTGCCAGCAGCTTAGAAGGATTGGGGGCGAGGGAGCAGTACTTC.

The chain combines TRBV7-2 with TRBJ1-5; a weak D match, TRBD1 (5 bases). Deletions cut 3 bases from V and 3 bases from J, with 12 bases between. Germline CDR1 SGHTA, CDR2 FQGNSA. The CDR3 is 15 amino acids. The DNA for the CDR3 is TGTGCCAGCAGCTTTCAGGGAGGGAACAATCAGCCCCAGCATTTT. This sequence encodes CASSFQGGNNQPQHF.

This chain's CDR3 is CASSVGLQGAGNTIYF. The CDR3 nucleotides read TGTGCCAGCAGCGTAGGACTACAGGGAGCTGGAAACACCATATATTTT. The chain employs TRBV9 and TRBJ1-3, with a weak D call TRBD1 (6 bases). From germline, CDR1 is SGDLS and CDR2 YYNGEE. The CDR3 totals 16 residues. Trimming left V 0 bases short and J 2 bases short, with 12 bases between. Variable domain in full (rest from reference TRBV9 and TRBJ1-3): DSGVTQTPKHLITATGQRVTLRCSPRSGDLSVYWYQQSLDQGLQFLIQYYNGEERAKGNILERFSAQQFPDLHSELNLSSLELGDSALYFCASSVGLQGAGNTIYFGEGSWLTVV.

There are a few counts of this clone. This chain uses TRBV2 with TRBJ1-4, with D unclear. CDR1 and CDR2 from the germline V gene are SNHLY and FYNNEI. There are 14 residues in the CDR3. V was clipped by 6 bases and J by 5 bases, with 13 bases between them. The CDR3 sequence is CASRKDQTNEKLFF. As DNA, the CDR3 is TGTGCCAGCAGGAAAGATCAAACCAATGAAAAACTGTTTTTT.

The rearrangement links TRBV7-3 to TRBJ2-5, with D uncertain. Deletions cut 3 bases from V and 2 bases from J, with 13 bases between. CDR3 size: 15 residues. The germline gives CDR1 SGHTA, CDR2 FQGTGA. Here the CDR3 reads CASSFLPARQETQYF. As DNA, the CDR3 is TGTGCCAGCAGCTTCCTTCCGGCACGACAAGAGACCCAGTACTTC.

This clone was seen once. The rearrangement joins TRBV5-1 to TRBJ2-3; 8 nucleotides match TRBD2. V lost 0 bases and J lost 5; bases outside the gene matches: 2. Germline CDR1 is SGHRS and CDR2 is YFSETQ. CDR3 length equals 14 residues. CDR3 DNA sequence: TGCGCCAGCAGCTTGGCGCGGGGGGAAGATACGCAGTATTTT. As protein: CASSLARGEDTQYF.

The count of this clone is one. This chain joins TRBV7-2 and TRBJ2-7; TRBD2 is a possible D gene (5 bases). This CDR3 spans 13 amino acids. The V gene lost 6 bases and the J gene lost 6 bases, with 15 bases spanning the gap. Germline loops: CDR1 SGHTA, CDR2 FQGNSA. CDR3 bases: TGTGCCAGCAGTTATGTCGGGGTTGGCGAGCAGTACTTC. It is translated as CASSYVGVGEQYF.

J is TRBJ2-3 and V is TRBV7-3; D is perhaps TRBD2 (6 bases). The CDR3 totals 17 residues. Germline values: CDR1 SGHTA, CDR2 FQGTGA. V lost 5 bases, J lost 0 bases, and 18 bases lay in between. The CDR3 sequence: CASSAFLGGSSTDTQYF. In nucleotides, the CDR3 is TGTGCCAGCAGCGCCTTTCTCGGGGGTTCTAGCACAGATACGCAGTATTTT.

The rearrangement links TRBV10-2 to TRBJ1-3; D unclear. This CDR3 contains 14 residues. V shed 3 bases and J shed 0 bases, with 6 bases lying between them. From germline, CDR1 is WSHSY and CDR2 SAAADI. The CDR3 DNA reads TGCGCCAGCAGTGACCTTCTCTCTGGAAACACCATATATTTT. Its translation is CASSDLLSGNTIYF.

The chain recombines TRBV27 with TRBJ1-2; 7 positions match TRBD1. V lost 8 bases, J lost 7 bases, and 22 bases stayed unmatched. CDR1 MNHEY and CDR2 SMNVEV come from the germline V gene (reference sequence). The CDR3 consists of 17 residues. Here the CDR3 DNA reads TGTGCCAGCTACGGGGGGACCCCGGGACAGTGGGGGTCTGGCTACACCTTC. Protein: CASYGGTPGQWGSGYTF.

The CDR3 loop is CASSPGTGTNYGYTF. Written as DNA, the CDR3 is TGTGCCAGCTCACCCGGGACAGGGACCAACTATGGCTACACCTTC. The chain employs TRBV18 and TRBJ1-2; 9 nucleotides agree with TRBD1. J was trimmed by 2 bases and V by 3 bases; bases with no gene match: 4. CDR1 is KGHSH, CDR2 LQKENI, per germline. The CDR3 loop spans 15 amino acids.

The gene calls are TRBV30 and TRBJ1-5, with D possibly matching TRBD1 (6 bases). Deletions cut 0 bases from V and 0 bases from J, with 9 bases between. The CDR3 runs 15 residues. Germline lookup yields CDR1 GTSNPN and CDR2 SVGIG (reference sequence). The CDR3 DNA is TGTGCCTGGAGTGTACAGGGCCGTAGCAATCAGCCCCAGCATTTT. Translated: CAWSVQGRSNQPQHF.

This chain's CDR3 is CASSYSRVAGYNEQFF. The CDR3 DNA reads TGTGCCAGCAGTTACTCGAGGGTAGCGGGGTACAATGAGCAGTTCTTC. This chain connects TRBV6-6 to TRBJ2-1; 8 positions match TRBD2. The CDR3 runs 16 residues. V lost 0 bases, J lost 4 bases, and 5 bases stayed unmatched. Germline loops: CDR1 MNHNY, CDR2 SVGAGI (reference sequence).

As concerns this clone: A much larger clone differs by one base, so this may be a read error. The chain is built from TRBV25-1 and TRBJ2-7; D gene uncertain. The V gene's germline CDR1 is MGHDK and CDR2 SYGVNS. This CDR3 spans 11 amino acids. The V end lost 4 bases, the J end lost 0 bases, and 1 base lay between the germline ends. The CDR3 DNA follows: TGTGCCAGCAGTGCCTCCTACGAGCAGTACTTC. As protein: CASSASYEQYF.

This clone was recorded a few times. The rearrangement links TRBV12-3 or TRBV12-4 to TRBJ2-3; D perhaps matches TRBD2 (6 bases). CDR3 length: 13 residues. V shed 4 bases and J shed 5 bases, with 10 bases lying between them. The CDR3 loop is CASSSLAEDTQYF. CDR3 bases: TGTGCCAGCAGTTCACTAGCAGAAGATACGCAGTATTTT.

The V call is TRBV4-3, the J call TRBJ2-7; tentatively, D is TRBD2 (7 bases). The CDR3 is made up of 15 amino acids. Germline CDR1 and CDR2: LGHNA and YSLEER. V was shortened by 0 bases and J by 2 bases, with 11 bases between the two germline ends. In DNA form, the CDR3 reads TGCGCCAGCAGCCAAGAAGGGGGGGCCACCTACGAGCAGTACTTC. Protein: CASSQEGGATYEQYF.

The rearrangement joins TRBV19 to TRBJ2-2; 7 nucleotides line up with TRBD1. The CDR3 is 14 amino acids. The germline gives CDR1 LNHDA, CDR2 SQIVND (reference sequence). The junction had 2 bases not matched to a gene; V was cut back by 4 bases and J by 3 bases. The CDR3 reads CASSRGQYTGELFF. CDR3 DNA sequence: TGTGCCAGTAGTAGGGGACAGTACACCGGGGAGCTGTTTTTT.

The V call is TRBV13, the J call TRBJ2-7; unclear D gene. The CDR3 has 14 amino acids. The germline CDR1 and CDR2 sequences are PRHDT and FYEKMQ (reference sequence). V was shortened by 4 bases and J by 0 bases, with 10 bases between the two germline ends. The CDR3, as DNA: TGTGCCAGCAGCTCAACAGAGGCCTCCTACGAGCAGTACTTC. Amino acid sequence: CASSSTEASYEQYF.

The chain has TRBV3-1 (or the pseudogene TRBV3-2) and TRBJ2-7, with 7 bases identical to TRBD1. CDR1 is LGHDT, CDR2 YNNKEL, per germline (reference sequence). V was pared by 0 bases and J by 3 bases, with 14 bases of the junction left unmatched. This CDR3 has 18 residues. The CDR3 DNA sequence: TGTGCCAGCAGCCAAGAAGGGGTCCGGGACAGAACCCTCTACGAGCAGTACTTC. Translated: CASSQEGVRDRTLYEQYF.

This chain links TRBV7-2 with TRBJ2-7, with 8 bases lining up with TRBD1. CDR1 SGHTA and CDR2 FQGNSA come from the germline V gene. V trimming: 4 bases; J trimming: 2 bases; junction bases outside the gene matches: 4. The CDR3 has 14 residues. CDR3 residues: CASSSTGATYEQYF. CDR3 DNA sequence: TGTGCCAGCAGCTCGACAGGGGCCACCTACGAGCAGTACTTC.

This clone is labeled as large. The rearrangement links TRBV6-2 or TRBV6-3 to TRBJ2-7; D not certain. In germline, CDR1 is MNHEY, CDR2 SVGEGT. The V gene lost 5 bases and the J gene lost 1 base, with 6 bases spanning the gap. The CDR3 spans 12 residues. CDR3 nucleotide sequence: TGTGCCAGCAGTACTCTATCCTACGAGCAGTACTTC. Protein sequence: CASSTLSYEQYF.

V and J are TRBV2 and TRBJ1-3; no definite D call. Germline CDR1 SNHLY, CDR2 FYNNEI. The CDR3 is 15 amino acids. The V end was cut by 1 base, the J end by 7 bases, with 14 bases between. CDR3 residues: CASSEVSTLPNTIYF. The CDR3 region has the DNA TGTGCCAGCAGTGAAGTTTCGACCCTGCCGAACACCATATATTTT. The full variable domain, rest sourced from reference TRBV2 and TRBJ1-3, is EPEVTQTPSHQVTQMGQEVILRCVPISNHLYFYWYRQILGQKVEFLVSFYNNEISEKSEIFDDQFSVERPDGSNFTLKIRSTKLEDSAMYFCASSEVSTLPNTIYFGEGSWLTVV.

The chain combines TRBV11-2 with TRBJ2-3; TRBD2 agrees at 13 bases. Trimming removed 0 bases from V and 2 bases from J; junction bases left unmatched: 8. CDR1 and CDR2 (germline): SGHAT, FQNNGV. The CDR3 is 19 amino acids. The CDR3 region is CASSLDPTGLAGFTDTQYF. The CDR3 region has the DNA TGTGCCAGCAGCTTAGATCCCACGGGACTAGCGGGATTCACAGATACGCAGTATTTT.

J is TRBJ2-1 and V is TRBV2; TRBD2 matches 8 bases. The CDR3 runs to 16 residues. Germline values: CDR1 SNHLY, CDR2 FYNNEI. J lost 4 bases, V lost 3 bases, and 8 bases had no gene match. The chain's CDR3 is CASSELRGGGYNEQFF. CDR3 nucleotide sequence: TGTGCCAGCAGTGAGCTAAGAGGCGGGGGGTACAATGAGCAGTTCTTC.

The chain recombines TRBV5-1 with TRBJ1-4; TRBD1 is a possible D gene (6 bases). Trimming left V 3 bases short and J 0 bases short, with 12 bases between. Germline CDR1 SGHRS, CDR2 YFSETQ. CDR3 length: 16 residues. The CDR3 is CASSSEAGATNEKLFF. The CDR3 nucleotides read TGCGCCAGCAGCTCCGAAGCAGGGGCAACTAATGAAAAACTGTTTTTT.

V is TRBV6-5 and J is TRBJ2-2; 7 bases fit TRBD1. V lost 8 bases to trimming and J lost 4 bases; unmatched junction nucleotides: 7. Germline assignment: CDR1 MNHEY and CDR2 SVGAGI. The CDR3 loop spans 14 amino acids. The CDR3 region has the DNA TGTGCCAGCGGACTGACAGGGATCACCGGGGAGCTGTTTTTT. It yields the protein CASGLTGITGELFF.